The clone carrying this T cell receptor (beta chain) was observed a handful of times. Antigen: not known. The CDR3 has 17 amino acids. CDR1 and CDR2 from the germline V gene are SGHTA and FQGNSA. The V segment lost 5 bases and the J segment 3 bases; nucleotides outside the gene matches: 12. Expressed TCRB transcripts were sequenced, since all the RNA that had been isolated was reverse transcribed. Generated by immunoSEQ multiplex PCR, the TCRdb table keeps only in-frame clones and is missing some. The profile covers about 370,000 clones, with 9.6% appearing a single time and about 0.64% taken by the ten largest. These data originate in a study of beta chain features in type 1 diabetes. Points from the study as a whole: VDJ junctions from patients with type 1 diabetes contained fewer insertions and more deletions. Type 1 diabetes patients had moderately but significantly shorter TCRB CDR3s in all four CD4+ subsets.

This TCR was recovered from a man younger than 40 with type 1 diabetes. Sequencing was done on a sample of central memory CD4+ T cells from blood. The gene calls are TRBV7-2 and TRBJ2-1; 8 bases fit TRBD2. The CDR3 here is CASSPFTSGGGYNEQFF. Written as DNA, the CDR3 is TGTGCCAGCAGCCCTTTTACTAGCGGAGGGGGCTACAATGAGCAGTTCTTC. The complete variable domain, with remaining parts taken from reference TRBV7-2 and TRBJ2-1, reads GAGVSQSPSNKVTEKGKDVELRCDPISGHTALYWYRQSLGQGLEFLIYFQGNSAPDKSGLPSDRFSAERTGGSVSTLTIQRTQQEDSAVYLCASSPFTSGGGYNEQFFGPGTRLTVL.